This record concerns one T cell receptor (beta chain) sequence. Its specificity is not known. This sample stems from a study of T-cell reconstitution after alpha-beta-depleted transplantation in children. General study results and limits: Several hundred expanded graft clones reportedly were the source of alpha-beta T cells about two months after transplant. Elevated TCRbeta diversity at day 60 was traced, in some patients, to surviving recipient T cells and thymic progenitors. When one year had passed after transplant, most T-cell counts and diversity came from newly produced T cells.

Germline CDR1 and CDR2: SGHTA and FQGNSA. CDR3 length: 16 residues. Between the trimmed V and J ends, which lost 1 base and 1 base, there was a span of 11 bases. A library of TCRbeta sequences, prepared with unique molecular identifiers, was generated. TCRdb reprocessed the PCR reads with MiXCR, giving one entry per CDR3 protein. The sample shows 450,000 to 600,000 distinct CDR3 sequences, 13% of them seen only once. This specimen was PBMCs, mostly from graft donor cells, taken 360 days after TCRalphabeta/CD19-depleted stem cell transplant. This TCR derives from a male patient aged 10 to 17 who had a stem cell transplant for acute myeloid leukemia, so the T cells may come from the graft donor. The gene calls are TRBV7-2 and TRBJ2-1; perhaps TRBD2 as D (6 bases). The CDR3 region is CASSLGGRPSYNEQFF. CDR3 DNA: TGTGCCAGCAGCTTAGGGGGGAGGCCTTCCTACAATGAGCAGTTCTTC.